The 7 T cell receptor beta chains presented below share a single source sample, sequenced in a study of blood T cell repertoires in COVID-19. The data were produced by immunoSEQ multiplex PCR, yet TCRdb's version contains in-frame clones alone and is incomplete. The sample holds some 130,000 clones, about 77% seen once. Sequenced material: peripheral blood. These TCRs come from a man of 80 years or more with acute or convalescent COVID-19.

This sequence joins TRBV5-4 and TRBJ2-7; 8 nucleotides match TRBD2. V lost 5 bases to trimming and J lost 1 base; unmatched junction nucleotides: 5. This CDR3 has 14 residues. Germline values: CDR1 SGHNT, CDR2 YYREEE (reference sequence). CDR3 in DNA: TGTGCCAGCAGTCCTCGGGGGGGGTCCTACGAGCAGTACTTC. Its translation is CASSPRGGSYEQYF.

Worth noting for this clone: The same CDR3 is also encoded by other DNA sequences in this sample. The chain recombines TRBV3-1 (or the pseudogene TRBV3-2) with TRBJ1-2; weak D call: TRBD1 (5 bases). This CDR3 is 13 amino acids long. Germline loops: CDR1 LGHDT, CDR2 YNNKEL (reference sequence). The V gene lost 2 bases and the J gene lost 8 bases, with 12 bases spanning the gap. The CDR3 bases are TGTGCCAGCAGCCAACAATCCGGGGGGGGCTACACCTTC. Translating it yields CASSQQSGGGYTF.

The V gene is TRBV5-1, the J gene TRBJ2-7, with TRBD1 identical over 9 bases. Germline V CDR1 and CDR2: SGHRS, YFSETQ. The CDR3 covers 18 residues. The junction had 14 bases not matched to a gene; V was cut back by 4 bases and J by 0 bases. CDR3 DNA sequence: TGCGCCAGCAGCCTGTTACTTCAACAGGGGGCAAGCTCCTACGAGCAGTACTTC. This encodes CASSLLLQQGASSYEQYF. The variable domain in full, with the rest retrieved from reference TRBV5-1 and TRBJ2-7, is KAGVTQTPRYLIKTRGQQVTLSCSPISGHRSVSWYQQTPGQGLQFLFEYFSETQRNKGNFPGRFSGRQFSNSRSEMNVSTLELGDSALYLCASSLLLQQGASSYEQYFGPGTRLTVT.

This clone was recorded only once. V usage is TRBV6-6 and J usage is TRBJ1-5; maybe TRBD1 (6 bases). V gave up 9 bases and J gave up 4 bases, with 7 bases separating them. The CDR3 is made up of 11 amino acids. The V gene's germline CDR1 is MNHNY and CDR2 SVGAGI (reference sequence). The CDR3 protein is CASQGNQPQHF. In DNA, the CDR3 is TGTGCCAGTCAGGGGAATCAGCCCCAGCATTTT.

This clone was detected only once. The chain uses TRBV5-5 and TRBJ2-7; D may be TRBD2 (5 bases). The length of the CDR3 is 13 residues. The ends were cut back, 3 bases at V and 2 bases at J, with 9 bases in the middle. Germline lookup yields CDR1 SGHKS and CDR2 YYEKEE (reference sequence). In DNA form, the CDR3 reads TGTGCCAGCAGCTGGGGAGTAGCCTACGAGCAGTACTTC. This translates into CASSWGVAYEQYF.

The chain has TRBV3-1 (or the pseudogene TRBV3-2) and TRBJ2-1, with D perhaps matching TRBD2 (6 bases). Germline values: CDR1 LGHDT, CDR2 YNNKEL (reference sequence). The V end was cut by 1 base, the J end by 10 bases, with 17 bases between. This CDR3 comprises 15 residues. CDR3 sequence reads: CASSQGPKSGGEQFF. CDR3 sequence (DNA): TGTGCCAGCAGCCAAGGACCGAAAAGTGGGGGGGAGCAGTTCTTC.

This clone has more than one count but fewer than ten. This chain links TRBV6-5 with TRBJ2-7, with a tentative D call TRBD1 (5 bases). This CDR3 is 14 amino acids long. Germline values: CDR1 MNHEY, CDR2 SVGAGI. The DNA for the CDR3 is TGTGTAAGCCGAGACAGATCGCTTATCTACGAGCAGTACTTC. It codes for CVSRDRSLIYEQYF.